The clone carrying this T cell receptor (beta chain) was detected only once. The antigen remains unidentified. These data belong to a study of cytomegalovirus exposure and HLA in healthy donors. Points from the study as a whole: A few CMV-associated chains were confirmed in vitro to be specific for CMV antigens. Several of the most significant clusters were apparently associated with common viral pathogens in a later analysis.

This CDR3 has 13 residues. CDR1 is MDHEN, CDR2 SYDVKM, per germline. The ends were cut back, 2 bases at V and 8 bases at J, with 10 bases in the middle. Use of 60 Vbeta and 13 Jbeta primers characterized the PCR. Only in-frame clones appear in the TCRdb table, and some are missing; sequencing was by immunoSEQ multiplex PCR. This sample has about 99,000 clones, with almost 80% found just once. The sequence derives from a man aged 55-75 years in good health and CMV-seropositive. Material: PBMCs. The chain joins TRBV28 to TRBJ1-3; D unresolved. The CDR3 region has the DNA TGTGCCAGCAGTTTAAACAACGAGGACACCATATATTTT. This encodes CASSLNNEDTIYF.